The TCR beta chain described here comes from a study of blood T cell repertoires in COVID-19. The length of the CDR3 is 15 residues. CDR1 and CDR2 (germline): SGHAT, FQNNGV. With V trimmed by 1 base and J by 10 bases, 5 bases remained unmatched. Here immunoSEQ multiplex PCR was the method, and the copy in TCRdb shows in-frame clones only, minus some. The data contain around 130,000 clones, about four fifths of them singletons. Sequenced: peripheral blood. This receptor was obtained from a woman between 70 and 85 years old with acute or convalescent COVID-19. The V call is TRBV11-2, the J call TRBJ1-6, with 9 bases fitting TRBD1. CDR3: CASSLGTGEGSPLHF. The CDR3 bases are TGTGCCAGCAGCTTAGGGACAGGGGAAGGGTCACCCCTCCACTTT.